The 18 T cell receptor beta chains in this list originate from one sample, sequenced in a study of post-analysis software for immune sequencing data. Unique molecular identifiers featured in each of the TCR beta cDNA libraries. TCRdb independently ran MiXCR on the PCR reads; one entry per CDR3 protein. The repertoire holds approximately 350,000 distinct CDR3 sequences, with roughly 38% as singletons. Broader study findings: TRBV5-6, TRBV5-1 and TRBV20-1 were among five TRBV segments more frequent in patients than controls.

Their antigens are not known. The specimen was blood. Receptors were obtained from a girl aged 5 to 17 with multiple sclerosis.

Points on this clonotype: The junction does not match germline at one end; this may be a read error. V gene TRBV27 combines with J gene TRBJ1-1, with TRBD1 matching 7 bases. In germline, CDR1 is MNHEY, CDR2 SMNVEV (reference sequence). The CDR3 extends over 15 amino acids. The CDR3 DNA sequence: TGTGCCAGCAGTCTAGTGGGACAGATGGGGACTGAAACTTTCTTT. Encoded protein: CASSLVGQMGTETFF.

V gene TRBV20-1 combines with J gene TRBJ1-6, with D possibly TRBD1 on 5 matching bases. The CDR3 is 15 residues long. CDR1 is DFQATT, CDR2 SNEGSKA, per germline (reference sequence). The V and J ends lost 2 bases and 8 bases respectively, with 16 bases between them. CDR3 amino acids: CSARNHRDSYSPLHF. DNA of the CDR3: TGCAGTGCTAGAAACCACCGGGACTCCTATTCACCCCTCCACTTT.

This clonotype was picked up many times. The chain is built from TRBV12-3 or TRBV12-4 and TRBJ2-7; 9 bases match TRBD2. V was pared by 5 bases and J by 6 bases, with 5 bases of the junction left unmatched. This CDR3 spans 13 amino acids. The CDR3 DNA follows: TGTGCCAGCAGTCCCGGACTAGCGATCGAGCAGTACTTC. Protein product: CASSPGLAIEQYF.

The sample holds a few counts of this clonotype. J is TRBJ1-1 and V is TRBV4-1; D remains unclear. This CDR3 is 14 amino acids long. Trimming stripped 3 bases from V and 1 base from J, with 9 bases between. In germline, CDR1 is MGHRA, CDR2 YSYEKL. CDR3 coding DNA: TGCGCCAGCAGCCAGGATAGGTGGAACACTGAAGCTTTCTTT. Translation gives CASSQDRWNTEAFF.

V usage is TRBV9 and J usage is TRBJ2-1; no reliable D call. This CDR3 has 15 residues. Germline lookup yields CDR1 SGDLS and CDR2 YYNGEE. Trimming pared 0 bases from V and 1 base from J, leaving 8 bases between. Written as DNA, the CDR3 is TGTGCCAGCAGCGTAGACCCTGGGTCCTACAATGAGCAGTTCTTC. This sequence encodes CASSVDPGSYNEQFF.

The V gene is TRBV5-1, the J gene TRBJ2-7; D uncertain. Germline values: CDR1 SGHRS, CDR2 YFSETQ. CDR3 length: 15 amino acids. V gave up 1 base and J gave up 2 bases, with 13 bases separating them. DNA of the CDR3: TGCGCCAGCAGCTTGACGGCCGCCCTTCCCTACGAGCAGTACTTC. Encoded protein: CASSLTAALPYEQYF.

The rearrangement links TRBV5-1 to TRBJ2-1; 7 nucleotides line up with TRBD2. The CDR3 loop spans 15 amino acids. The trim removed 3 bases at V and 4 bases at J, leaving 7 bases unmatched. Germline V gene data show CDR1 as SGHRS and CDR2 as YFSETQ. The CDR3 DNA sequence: TGCGCCAGCAGCTGGAGCGGGAACACATACAATGAGCAGTTCTTC. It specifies CASSWSGNTYNEQFF.

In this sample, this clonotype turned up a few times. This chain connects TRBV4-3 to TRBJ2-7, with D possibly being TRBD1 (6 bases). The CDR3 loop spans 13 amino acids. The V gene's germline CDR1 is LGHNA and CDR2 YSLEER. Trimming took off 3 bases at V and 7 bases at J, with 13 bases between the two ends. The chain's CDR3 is CASSHGQLMEQYF. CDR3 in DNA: TGCGCCAGCAGCCATGGACAGCTCATGGAGCAGTACTTC.

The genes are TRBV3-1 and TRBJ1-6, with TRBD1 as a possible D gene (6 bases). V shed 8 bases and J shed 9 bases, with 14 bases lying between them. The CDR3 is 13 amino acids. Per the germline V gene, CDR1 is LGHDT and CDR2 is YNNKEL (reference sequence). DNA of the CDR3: TGTGCCAGCCGGGGGGCATCCGGTTCACCCCTCCACTTT. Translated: CASRGASGSPLHF.

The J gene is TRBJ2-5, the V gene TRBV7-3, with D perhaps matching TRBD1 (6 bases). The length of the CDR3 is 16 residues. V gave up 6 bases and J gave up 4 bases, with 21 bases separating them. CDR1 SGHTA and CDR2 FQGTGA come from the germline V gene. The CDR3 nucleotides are TGTGCCAGCAGTTTTGACCGGGACACCGGTGGAGAGACCCAGTACTTC. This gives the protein CASSFDRDTGGETQYF.

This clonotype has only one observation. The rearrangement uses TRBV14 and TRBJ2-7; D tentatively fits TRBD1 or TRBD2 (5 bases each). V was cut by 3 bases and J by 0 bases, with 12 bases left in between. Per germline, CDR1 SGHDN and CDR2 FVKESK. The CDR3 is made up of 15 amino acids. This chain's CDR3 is CASSHRDGDSYEQYF. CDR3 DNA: TGTGCCAGCAGCCACCGGGACGGAGACTCCTACGAGCAGTACTTC.

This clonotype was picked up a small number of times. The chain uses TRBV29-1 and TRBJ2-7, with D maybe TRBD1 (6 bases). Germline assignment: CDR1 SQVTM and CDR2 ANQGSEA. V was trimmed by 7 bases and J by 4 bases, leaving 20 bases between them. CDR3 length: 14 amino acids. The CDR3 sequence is CSAGVGDTGYEQYF. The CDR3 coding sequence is TGCAGCGCTGGGGTAGGGGACACGGGGTACGAGCAGTACTTC.

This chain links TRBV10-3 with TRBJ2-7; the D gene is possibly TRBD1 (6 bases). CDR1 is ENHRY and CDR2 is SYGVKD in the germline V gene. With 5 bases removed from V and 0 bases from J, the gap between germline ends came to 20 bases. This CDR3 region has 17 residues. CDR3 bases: TGTGCCATCAGTAAGACAAGGACAGAATCGATCTCCTACGAGCAGTACTTC. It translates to CAISKTRTESISYEQYF.

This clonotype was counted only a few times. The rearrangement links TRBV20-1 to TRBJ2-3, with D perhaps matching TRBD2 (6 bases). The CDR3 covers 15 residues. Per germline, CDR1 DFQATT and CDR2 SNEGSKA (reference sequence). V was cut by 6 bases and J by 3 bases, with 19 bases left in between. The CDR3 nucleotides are TGCAGTGCGGAGGGTGGGGCCGGGAGAACAGATACGCAGTATTTT. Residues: CSAEGGAGRTDTQYF.

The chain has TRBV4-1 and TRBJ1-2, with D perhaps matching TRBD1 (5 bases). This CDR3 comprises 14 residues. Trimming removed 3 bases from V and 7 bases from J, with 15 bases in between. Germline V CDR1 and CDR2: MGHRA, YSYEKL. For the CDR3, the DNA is TGCGCCAGCAGCCAGATACCCAGGGAAGTTGGCTACACCTTC. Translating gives CASSQIPREVGYTF.

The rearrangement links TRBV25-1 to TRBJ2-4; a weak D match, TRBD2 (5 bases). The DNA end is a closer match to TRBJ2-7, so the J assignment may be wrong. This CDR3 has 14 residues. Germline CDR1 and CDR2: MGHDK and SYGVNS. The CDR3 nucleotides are TGTGCCAGCAGGGGAGTAGGCGTCTGGGACGAGCAGTACTTC. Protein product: CASRGVGVWDEQYF.

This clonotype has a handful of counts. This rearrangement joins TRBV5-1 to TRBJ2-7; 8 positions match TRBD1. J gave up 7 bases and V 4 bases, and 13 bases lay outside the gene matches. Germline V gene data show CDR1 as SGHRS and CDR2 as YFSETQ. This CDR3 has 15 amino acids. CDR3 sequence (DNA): TGCGCCAGCAGCGGTTCCGGGACAGGTGTCGATGAGCAGTACTTC. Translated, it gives CASSGSGTGVDEQYF.

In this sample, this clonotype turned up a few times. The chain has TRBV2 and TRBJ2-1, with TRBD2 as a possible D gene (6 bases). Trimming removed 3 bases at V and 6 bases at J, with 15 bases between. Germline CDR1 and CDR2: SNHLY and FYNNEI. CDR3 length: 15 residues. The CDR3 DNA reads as TGTGCCAGCAGTGAGGCCCCGGGACTTGCCAATGAGCAGTTCTTC. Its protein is CASSEAPGLANEQFF.